This is a list of T cell receptor beta chains from one sample in a study of identical twins. One entry per CDR3 protein, called by TCRdb with MiXCR from the 5' RACE reads. The table has about 890,000 distinct CDR3 sequences, roughly 12% seen once. These same records also appear under a second study, on yellow fever vaccine responses in identical twins.

The sequenced sample was PBMCs. These TCRs come from a woman in her late teens or twenties in good health. Both conserved end residues are part of each CDR3. The D gene is left open where the match is weak. Only part of the rows carry a size: once, few, many, or a class if the clone is expanded.

cdr3_length | j_call | d_call | v_call | clone_size | cdr3_aa | cdr3_nt
16 | TRBJ1-3 | - | TRBV6-5 | few | CASSNPGSPSGNTIYF | TGTGCCAGCAGTAACCCTGGCTCCCCCTCTGGAAACACCATATATTTT
16 | TRBJ1-2 | TRBD1 | TRBV5-6 | - | CASRARDSYFIYGYTF | TGTGCCAGCAGGGCCCGGGACAGCTATTTTATCTATGGCTACACCTTC
15 | TRBJ2-2 | - | TRBV7-7 | many | CASSLGAGVAGELFF | TGTGCCAGCAGCTTAGGTGCAGGGGTCGCCGGGGAGCTGTTTTTT
14 | TRBJ2-2 | - | TRBV13 | - | CASSEGAWGGELFF | TGTGCCAGCAGCGAAGGAGCGTGGGGCGGGGAGCTGTTTTTT
14 | TRBJ1-1 | TRBD1 | TRBV6-2/TRBV6-3 | - | CASSYLPGTGTAFF | TGTGCCAGCAGTTACCTTCCCGGGACAGGGACAGCTTTCTTT
14 | TRBJ1-5 | - | TRBV5-1 | - | CASSLGEGNQPQHF | TGCGCCAGCAGCTTAGGAGAGGGCAATCAGCCCCAGCATTTT
11 | TRBJ1-1 | - | TRBV12-3/TRBV12-4 | many | CASRMNTEAFF | TGTGCCAGCAGGATGAACACTGAAGCTTTCTTT
18 | TRBJ2-4 | - | TRBV4-1 | few | CASSQDGDGELAKNIQYF | TGCGCCAGCAGCCAAGATGGCGATGGTGAACTAGCCAAAAACATTCAGTACTTC
16 | TRBJ2-5 | TRBD1 | TRBV6-5 | few | CASSYSTGDKQETQYF | TGTGCCAGCAGTTACTCGACAGGGGATAAACAAGAGACCCAGTACTTC
14 | TRBJ2-5 | - | TRBV25-1 | few | CASSPQGSSETQYF | TGTGCCAGCAGTCCCCAGGGGAGTTCAGAGACCCAGTACTTC
15 | TRBJ1-1 | TRBD1 | TRBV7-2 | - | CASSGQGEAWTEAFF | TGTGCCAGCAGCGGCCAGGGGGAGGCTTGGACTGAAGCTTTCTTT
15 | TRBJ2-7 | TRBD2 | TRBV20-1 | many | CSARAPSGSIYEQYF | TGCAGTGCTAGAGCTCCTAGCGGGAGTATATACGAGCAGTACTTC
12 | TRBJ1-1 | - | TRBV20-1 | - | CSALPRGTEAFF | TGCAGTGCCCTCCCGAGGGGCACTGAAGCTTTCTTT
15 | TRBJ2-4 | - | TRBV7-9 | - | CASSASEVAKNIQYF | TGTGCCAGCAGCGCTAGTGAGGTAGCCAAAAACATTCAGTACTTC
14 | TRBJ2-1 | TRBD2 | TRBV18 | - | CASSPPGGAGEQFF | TGTGCCAGCTCACCACCGGGAGGGGCGGGTGAGCAGTTCTTC
15 | TRBJ1-1 | - | TRBV7-9 | - | CASSPRRQGNTEAFF | TGTGCCAGCAGCCCCCGTAGGCAGGGGAACACTGAAGCTTTCTTT
16 | TRBJ2-4 | - | TRBV6-1 | - | CASSTQSRLAKNIQYF | TGTGCCAGCAGTACTCAATCACGGCTAGCCAAAAACATTCAGTACTTC
14 | TRBJ2-3 | - | TRBV20-1 | - | CSVKPAGAGDTQYF | TGCAGTGTTAAGCCCGCGGGGGCAGGAGATACGCAGTATTTT
15 | TRBJ2-1 | TRBD2 | TRBV9 | many | CASSVGLAGGHEQFF | TGTGCCAGCAGCGTAGGACTAGCGGGAGGGCATGAGCAGTTCTTC
16 | TRBJ2-2 | - | TRBV5-1 | few | CASSLVGAENTGELFF | TGCGCCAGCAGCTTGGTCGGGGCGGAGAACACCGGGGAGCTGTTTTTT
18 | TRBJ2-3 | - | TRBV28 | - | CASSGRGATLFSTDTQYF | TGTGCCAGCAGCGGCCGGGGAGCCACCTTGTTCAGCACAGATACGCAGTATTTT
13 | TRBJ2-1 | - | TRBV3-1 | few | CASSQDVIDRQFF | TGTGCCAGCAGCCAAGATGTTATAGATAGGCAGTTCTTC
15 | TRBJ2-3 | TRBD2 | TRBV5-1 | few | CASSATSGSTDTQYF | TGCGCCAGCAGCGCGACTAGCGGGAGCACAGATACGCAGTATTTT
11 | TRBJ2-5 | - | TRBV6-1 | many | CASSEVETQYF | TGTGCCAGCAGTGAAGTGGAGACCCAGTACTTC
14 | TRBJ1-5 | - | TRBV19 | - | CASTQMGGSQPQHF | TGTGCCAGTACGCAAATGGGGGGCTCTCAGCCCCAGCATTTT
15 | TRBJ2-1 | - | TRBV29-1 | - | CSVEPSVSSYNEQFF | TGCAGCGTTGAACCTAGCGTTAGCTCCTACAATGAGCAGTTCTTC
11 | TRBJ1-2 | - | TRBV6-1 | - | CASSLDLGYTF | TGTGCCAGCAGCCTTGACCTTGGCTACACCTTC
14 | TRBJ2-7 | TRBD1 | TRBV7-3 | few | CASSVDRGDYEQYF | TGTGCCAGCAGCGTGGACAGGGGGGACTACGAGCAGTACTTC
11 | TRBJ1-1 | TRBD1 | TRBV29-1 | - | CSGDRATEAFF | TGCAGCGGGGACAGGGCCACTGAAGCTTTCTTT
10 | TRBJ1-1 | - | TRBV20-1 | many | CSARNTEAFF | TGCAGTGCCCGAAACACTGAAGCTTTCTTT
16 | TRBJ2-1 | TRBD2 | TRBV4-2 | - | CASSQETSGRGDEQFF | TGTGCCAGCAGCCAAGAAACTAGCGGGAGAGGGGATGAGCAGTTCTTC
14 | TRBJ1-5 | TRBD1 | TRBV28 | few | CASEQGASNQPQHF | TGTGCCAGCGAGCAGGGGGCGAGCAATCAGCCCCAGCATTTT
10 | TRBJ2-1 | - | TRBV20-1 | many | CSAWYNEQFF | TGCAGTGCCTGGTACAATGAGCAGTTCTTC
15 | TRBJ1-1 | - | TRBV7-9 | few | CASSFTPRGNTEAFF | TGTGCCAGCAGCTTTACCCCCAGGGGGAACACTGAAGCTTTCTTT
17 | TRBJ2-1 | - | TRBV4-1 | few | CASSQKVKRTVGSEQFF | TGCGCCAGCAGCCAGAAGGTGAAAAGGACGGTTGGGAGTGAGCAGTTCTTC
15 | TRBJ2-1 | - | TRBV6-4 | - | CASSDSSRGHDEQFF | TGTGCCAGCAGTGACTCGAGCAGGGGTCACGATGAGCAGTTCTTC
13 | TRBJ1-6 | - | TRBV27 | few | CASSAGGNSPLHF | TGTGCCAGCAGTGCCGGGGGTAATTCACCCCTCCACTTT
17 | TRBJ2-3 | - | TRBV15 | - | CATSRDLSQGRTDTQYF | TGTGCCACCAGCAGAGATCTCAGTCAGGGACGCACAGATACGCAGTATTTT
12 | TRBJ2-5 | - | TRBV24-1 | few | CATSKGPETQYF | TGTGCCACCAGTAAAGGACCAGAGACCCAGTACTTC
14 | TRBJ2-3 | - | TRBV7-9 | many | CASSLDGRTDTQYF | TGTGCCAGCAGCTTAGACGGTAGAACAGATACGCAGTATTTT
12 | TRBJ2-1 | - | TRBV5-1 | many | CASSLEVHEQFF | TGCGCCAGCAGCTTGGAGGTACATGAGCAGTTCTTC
15 | TRBJ2-5 | - | TRBV20-1 | - | CSARERVAYQETQYF | TGCAGTGCTAGAGAACGGGTAGCGTACCAAGAGACCCAGTACTTC
13 | TRBJ2-5 | - | TRBV2 | few | CASSESGEETQYF | TGTGCCAGCAGTGAATCGGGGGAGGAGACCCAGTACTTC
16 | TRBJ2-2 | TRBD2 | TRBV2 | - | CASLRPGLAATGELFF | TGTGCCAGCTTACGACCCGGACTAGCGGCGACCGGGGAGCTGTTTTTT
15 | TRBJ2-1 | TRBD1 | TRBV9 | many | CASSVDGTGFNEQFF | TGTGCCAGCAGCGTAGATGGGACAGGGTTCAATGAGCAGTTCTTC